The 7 T cell receptor beta chains given below trace back to one sample, sequenced in a study of T cell responses to AZD1222 COVID-19 vaccine. Using immunoSEQ multiplex PCR, the repertoire was profiled, and TCRdb retains in-frame clones only, with some absent. The table records over 130,000 clones, 75% to 95% of them present only once. Here the sequenced sample was peripheral blood, taken 28 days after the second AZD1222 dose. These receptors were obtained from an adult who received the AZD1222 COVID-19 vaccine.

The chain has TRBV3-1 (or the pseudogene TRBV3-2) and TRBJ2-3; either TRBD1 or TRBD2 may supply D (6 bases each). The length of the CDR3 is 14 residues. Per the germline V gene, CDR1 is LGHDT and CDR2 is YNNKEL (reference sequence). V gave up 6 bases and J gave up 2 bases, with 12 bases separating them. CDR3 coding DNA: TGTGCCAGCAGGCCAAGGGGGGCCACAGATACGCAGTATTTT. Its translation is CASRPRGATDTQYF.

This CDR3 reads CASSSIQGYNSPLHF. The CDR3 nucleotides are TGTGCCAGCAGCTCCATACAGGGGTATAATTCACCCCTCCACTTT. The chain uses TRBV7-9 and TRBJ1-6; 7 nucleotides line up with TRBD1. The CDR3 contains 15 residues. The germline gives CDR1 SEHNR, CDR2 FQNEAQ (reference sequence). Losses at the gene ends were 4 bases for V and 4 bases for J; bases not matched to a gene: 4.

The rearrangement uses TRBV5-5 and TRBJ1-1; tentative D call: TRBD1 (5 bases). Germline CDR1 and CDR2: SGHKS and YYEKEE (reference sequence). The CDR3 sequence is 13 residues long. Between the trimmed V and J ends, which lost 6 bases and 0 bases, there was a span of 9 bases. CDR3 sequence (DNA): TGTGCCAGCATCGACAGCATGAACACTGAAGCTTTCTTT. Translated, it gives CASIDSMNTEAFF.

This sequence joins TRBV3-1 (or the pseudogene TRBV3-2) and TRBJ1-6; D call uncertain. The CDR3 covers 14 residues. Germline-derived CDR1 and CDR2 are LGHDT and YNNKEL (reference sequence). Trimming left V 3 bases short and J 0 bases short, with 3 bases between. The CDR3 region has the DNA TGTGCCAGCAGCCAGAGCTCCTATAATTCACCCCTCCACTTT. It codes for CASSQSSYNSPLHF.

The chain recombines TRBV25-1 with TRBJ2-7; D uncertain. From germline, CDR1 is MGHDK and CDR2 SYGVNS. Trimming removed 3 bases from V and 7 bases from J, with 7 bases in between. CDR3 length equals 11 residues. CDR3 in amino acids: CASSDSPEQYF. The CDR3 bases are TGTGCCAGCAGTGACTCCCCGGAGCAGTACTTC.

The rearrangement uses TRBV5-1 and TRBJ1-3; D is undetermined. CDR1 is SGHRS, CDR2 YFSETQ, per germline. The CDR3 length is 14 residues. Trimming removed 3 bases at V and 4 bases at J, with 11 bases between. The CDR3 is CASSSNPEGNTIYF. The CDR3 nucleotides read TGCGCCAGCAGCTCGAATCCGGAGGGAAACACCATATATTTT.

This clone has a single count. J is TRBJ1-5 and V is TRBV6-4, with D tentatively TRBD1 (6 bases). Germline CDR1 reads MRHNA; CDR2 reads SNTAGT. This CDR3 comprises 15 residues. V shed 6 bases and J shed 0 bases, with 12 bases lying between them. The CDR3 DNA is TGTGCCAGCAGCCCAATGGGACATAGCAATCAGCCCCAGCATTTT. Encoded protein: CASSPMGHSNQPQHF.